The T cell receptor (beta chain) described here comes from a study of T cells in Graves' hyperthyroidism and ophthalmopathy. Turning to the study itself: Pretreatment peripheral blood was obtained at initial diagnosis.

A roughly 10 ml volume of fresh peripheral blood provided the PBMCs. The investigators amplified TCR beta CDR3 regions from RNA transcripts. The HTBI primer set drove a first-round RT-PCR of the TCR CDR3. MiXCR, run by TCRdb on the multiplex PCR reads, gives a single entry per CDR3 protein. The data contain 75,000 to 100,000 distinct CDR3 sequences, 51% of them singletons. Material: blood. The sequence derives from a middle-aged woman with Graves' hyperthyroidism.

The CDR3 loop is CSVGAGGYTF. The DNA for the CDR3 is TGCAGCGTTGGGGCAGGGGGCTACACCTTC. The V gene is TRBV29-1, the J gene TRBJ1-2; a possible D gene is TRBD1 (5 bases). V dropped 4 bases and J dropped 8 bases, with 8 bases sitting between them. There are 10 residues in the CDR3. Germline CDR1 SQVTM, CDR2 ANQGSEA. Full variable domain (outside the CDR3, taken from reference TRBV29-1 and TRBJ1-2): SAVISQKPSRDICQRGTSLTIQCQVDSQVTMMFWYRQQPGQSLTLIATANQGSEATYESGFVIDKFPISRPNLTFSTLTVSNMSPEDSSIYLCSVGAGGYTFGSGTRLTVV.